These 23 T cell receptor beta chains came from one sample sequenced in a study of regulatory T cells in long-lasting Graves disease. Time point indicated: newly diagnosed GD, antithyroid drugs for less than 3 months. Following extraction of RNA from PBMCs, that RNA was used to make the TCR library. Assembly of TCR beta libraries relied on iRepertoire HTBI primers together with Arm-PCR of CDR3 regions. TCRdb independently ran MiXCR on the multiplex PCR reads; one entry per CDR3 protein. The top ten clones hold 18% of a sample with more than 300,000 distinct CDR3 sequences, 12% of them seen once. This sample was shared with a second study, whose subject was T cells in Graves' hyperthyroidism and ophthalmopathy.

Specimen: peripheral blood mononuclear cells (PBMCs), collected at new diagnosis, from a patient treated with antithyroid drugs. These receptors all come from a woman under 30 with Graves disease.

This clonotype has at least ten counts. The V call is TRBV7-2, the J call TRBJ2-1; 10 bases are a match to TRBD2. V shed 1 base and J 5 bases; nucleotides not matched to a gene: 8. The CDR3 length is 17 residues. Per the germline V gene, CDR1 is SGHTA and CDR2 is FQGNSA. In DNA form, the CDR3 reads TGTGCCAGCAGCTTAGAAGTTGGGACTAGCGCCAACAATGAGCAGTTCTTC. Its protein product is CASSLEVGTSANNEQFF.

This chain joins TRBV30 and TRBJ1-1, with D unclear. In germline, CDR1 is GTSNPN, CDR2 SVGIG (reference sequence). V shed 5 bases and J shed 3 bases, with 13 bases lying between them. This CDR3 comprises 13 residues. The CDR3 DNA reads TGTGCCTGGGCAGAGGAGATGTACACTGAAGCTTTCTTT. This encodes CAWAEEMYTEAFF.

This clonotype was counted between two and nine times. The V gene is TRBV6-5, the J gene TRBJ2-5, with D maybe TRBD2 (5 bases). This CDR3 is built from 17 residues. Germline V gene lookup returns CDR1 MNHEY and CDR2 SVGAGI. Trimming removed 4 bases from V and 5 bases from J, with 23 bases in between. The CDR3 spells CASSSIPRRRGWETQYF. For the CDR3, the DNA is TGTGCCAGCAGTTCCATACCTAGGAGGCGCGGTTGGGAGACCCAGTACTTC.

This clonotype was recorded at least ten times. The J gene is TRBJ2-5, the V gene TRBV24-1, with a weak D call TRBD2 (7 bases). V dropped 5 bases and J dropped 2 bases, with 17 bases sitting between them. The CDR3 consists of 16 residues. Germline assignment: CDR1 KGHDR and CDR2 SFDVKD. The CDR3 nucleotides read TGTGCCACCAGTGGGGGGGGGCCAACAGGACAAGAGACCCAGTACTTC. This sequence encodes CATSGGGPTGQETQYF.

This clonotype was seen repeatedly, ten times or more. The rearrangement links TRBV12-3 or TRBV12-4 to TRBJ1-5; maybe TRBD1 (6 bases). The V and J ends lost 5 bases and 3 bases respectively, with 17 bases between them. This CDR3 has 16 amino acids. The CDR3 DNA follows: TGTGCCAGCAGTCCGGCGACAGGAGGAGACAATCAGCCCCAGCATTTT. Its translation: CASSPATGGDNQPQHF.

In this sample, this clonotype turned up many times. This chain links TRBV20-1 with TRBJ2-7; D is perhaps TRBD2 (5 bases). The germline V and J ends were trimmed by 3 bases and 4 bases, with 16 bases remaining between them. The CDR3 runs to 14 residues. Germline CDR1 DFQATT, CDR2 SNEGSKA (reference sequence). The CDR3 DNA follows: TGCAGTGCTAGTTTGGGCGGAAGGACTTACGAGCAGTACTTC. Protein product: CSASLGGRTYEQYF.

This clonotype has more than one count but fewer than ten. A much larger clone lies one base from this, so it may be a read error. V is TRBV11-1 and J is TRBJ2-1; a weak D match, TRBD1 (5 bases). CDR1 is SGHAT and CDR2 is FQDESV in the germline V gene (reference sequence). This CDR3 has 14 residues. Here the CDR3 DNA reads TGTGCCAGCGGCTTAGGGCAGGGTTGGAATGAGCAGTTCTTC. Translating gives CASGLGQGWNEQFF. The full variable domain, rest sourced from reference TRBV11-1 and TRBJ2-1, is EAEVAQSPRYKITEKSQAVAFWCDPISGHATLYWYRQILGQGPELLVQFQDESVVDDSQLPKDRFSAERLKGVDSTLKIQPAELGDSAMYLCASGLGQGWNEQFFGPGTRLTVL.

This clonotype turned up a few times. This CDR3 reads CASSIQAFYGYTF. The CDR3, as DNA: TGTGCCAGCAGCATTCAGGCATTCTATGGCTACACCTTC. This chain uses TRBV7-9 with TRBJ1-2; D not certain. The germline V gene has CDR1 SEHNR and CDR2 FQNEAQ (reference sequence). The length of the CDR3 is 13 residues. Trimming took off 5 bases at V and 4 bases at J, with 11 bases between the two ends.

This chain uses TRBV4-1 with TRBJ2-3, with a tentative D call TRBD1 (5 bases). Germline V gene sequence: CDR1 MGHRA, CDR2 YSYEKL. The CDR3 extends over 16 amino acids. With 3 bases removed from V and 0 bases from J, the gap between germline ends came to 13 bases. CDR3 loop: CASSHPQGASTDTQYF. The CDR3 DNA sequence: TGCGCCAGCAGCCACCCTCAGGGCGCGAGCACAGATACGCAGTATTTT.

In its sample, this clonotype was seen many times. V gene TRBV2 combines with J gene TRBJ1-1; D is ambiguous. This CDR3 comprises 13 residues. The V end was cut by 10 bases, the J end by 4 bases, with 16 bases between. The germline CDR1 and CDR2 sequences are SNHLY and FYNNEI. Here the CDR3 DNA reads TGTGCCACCCAGAGGGAGGGCCGCACTGAAGCTTTCTTT. It specifies CATQREGRTEAFF.

This clonotype was detected only a few times. This rearrangement joins TRBV10-3 to TRBJ2-2; no clear D gene. This CDR3 is 12 amino acids long. Trimming pared 2 bases from V and 6 bases from J, leaving 4 bases between. Germline-derived CDR1 and CDR2 are ENHRY and SYGVKD. The CDR3 here is CAISERPGELFF. The CDR3 DNA sequence: TGTGCCATCAGTGAGAGGCCCGGGGAGCTGTTTTTT.

The V gene is TRBV6-1, the J gene TRBJ2-3; possibly TRBD1 or TRBD2 for D (5 bases each). There are 15 residues in the CDR3. CDR1 is MNHNS, CDR2 SASEGT, per germline. Trimming took off 5 bases at V and 6 bases at J, with 18 bases between the two ends. The CDR3 DNA is TGTGCCAGCAGTCAACGGGGCCGACCTCTTGATACGCAGTATTTT. Its protein product is CASSQRGRPLDTQYF.

Many counts were recorded for this clonotype. The CDR3 loop reads CSAPLGHETEAFF. The DNA of the CDR3 is TGCAGTGCCCCACTTGGCCACGAGACTGAAGCTTTCTTT. The chain has TRBV20-1 and TRBJ1-1, with D unresolved. Germline CDR1 is DFQATT and CDR2 is SNEGSKA (reference sequence). The CDR3 runs 13 residues. The ends were cut back, 6 bases at V and 5 bases at J, with 16 bases in the middle.

This clonotype was observed at least ten times. The J gene is TRBJ1-3, the V gene TRBV2, with D maybe TRBD1 (6 bases). The CDR3 runs 16 residues. Germline V CDR1 and CDR2: SNHLY, FYNNEI. The V end was cut by 6 bases, the J end by 0 bases, with 15 bases between. CDR3 protein: CASRIGQPYSGNTIYF. CDR3 in DNA: TGTGCCAGCAGAATCGGACAGCCCTACTCTGGAAACACCATATATTTT.

J is TRBJ2-1 and V is TRBV6-4; D is ambiguous. From germline, CDR1 is MRHNA and CDR2 SNTAGT. The CDR3 consists of 13 residues. V was cut by 4 bases and J by 6 bases, with 10 bases left in between. CDR3 nucleotides: TGTGCCAGCAGTGTATCGTATCTCAATGAGCAGTTCTTC. It codes for CASSVSYLNEQFF.

This clonotype was recorded a few times. CDR3 sequence: CASRITGGAEKLFF. Written as DNA, the CDR3 is TGTGCCAGCAGAATTACAGGGGGTGCTGAAAAACTGTTTTTT. This rearrangement joins TRBV5-4 to TRBJ1-4; 8 bases agree with TRBD1. This CDR3 has 14 amino acids. Germline CDR1 and CDR2: SGHNT and YYREEE (reference sequence). V dropped 5 bases and J dropped 7; count of bases not matched to a gene: 7.

This clonotype appeared a few times. Here the CDR3 DNA reads TGTGCCAGCAGCTTAGCGGCAGGATACACTGAAGCTTTCTTT. Protein product: CASSLAAGYTEAFF. The genes are TRBV7-2 and TRBJ1-1, with D unresolved. This CDR3 spans 14 amino acids. V gave up 0 bases and J gave up 3 bases, with 8 bases separating them. The V gene's germline CDR1 is SGHTA and CDR2 FQGNSA.

The chain couples TRBV4-3 to TRBJ2-2; 7 bases are a match to TRBD2. Per germline, CDR1 LGHNA and CDR2 YSLEER. J gave up 7 bases and V 0 bases, and 8 bases lay outside the gene matches. The CDR3 runs to 16 residues. The DNA for the CDR3 is TGCGCCAGCAGCCAAGATGGGGGGGTCGGTAACGGGGAGCTGTTTTTT. Translating it yields CASSQDGGVGNGELFF.

As for this clonotype: An end of the junction differs from the germline gene, which may be a read error. The chain has TRBV2 and TRBJ2-1; 7 positions agree with TRBD2. Germline values: CDR1 SNHLY, CDR2 FYNNEI. This CDR3 has 15 amino acids. The CDR3 is CASGEGSGLYNEQFF. DNA for the CDR3: TGTGCCAGCGGTGAGGGTAGCGGGCTCTACAATGAGCAGTTCTTC. Filled out from reference TRBV2 and TRBJ2-1, the complete variable domain reads EPEVTQTPSHQVTQMGQEVILRCVPISNHLYFYWYRQILGQKVEFLVSFYNNEISEKSEIFDDQFSVERPDGSNFTLKIRSTKLEDSAMYFCASGEGSGLYNEQFFGPGTRLTVL.

The V gene is TRBV4-1, the J gene TRBJ2-1; a possible D gene is TRBD2 (7 bases). This CDR3 contains 16 residues. V was trimmed by 4 bases and J by 3 bases, leaving 16 bases between them. Germline V CDR1 and CDR2: MGHRA, YSYEKL. CDR3 sequence reads: CASSRIGGGDYNEQFF. CDR3 in DNA: TGCGCCAGCAGCCGTATAGGGGGGGGCGACTACAATGAGCAGTTCTTC.

This clonotype was observed at least ten times. The CDR3: CATPLRFRGSSGGDYEQYV. CDR3 bases: TGTGCCACCCCCCTAAGGTTTCGTGGGAGTAGCGGGGGAGACTACGAGCAGTACGTC. The chain carries TRBV28 and TRBJ2-7; 9 nucleotides match TRBD2. The CDR3 totals 19 residues. CDR1 and CDR2 (germline): MDHEN, SYDVKM. V shed 10 bases and J 3 bases; nucleotides not matched to a gene: 25.

Concerning this clonotype: The junction does not match germline at one end; this may be a read error. The chain is built from TRBV10-2 and TRBJ1-6; no firm D call. Germline CDR1 is WSHSY and CDR2 is SAAADI. The CDR3 extends over 14 amino acids. The chain's CDR3 is CASRDMGFGSPLHF. DNA for the CDR3: TGCGCCAGCCGTGATATGGGGTTTGGGTCACCCCTCCACTTT.

Many counts were recorded for this clonotype. This chain connects TRBV11-2 to TRBJ1-1, with a possible D match to TRBD1 (6 bases). Trimming stripped 5 bases from V and 1 base from J, with 14 bases between. Germline V gives CDR1 SGHAT, CDR2 FQNNGV. This CDR3 comprises 15 residues. The DNA for the CDR3 is TGTGCCAGCAGCCTAGGGGGTACAGGGAACACTGAAGCTTTCTTT. It is translated as CASSLGGTGNTEAFF.